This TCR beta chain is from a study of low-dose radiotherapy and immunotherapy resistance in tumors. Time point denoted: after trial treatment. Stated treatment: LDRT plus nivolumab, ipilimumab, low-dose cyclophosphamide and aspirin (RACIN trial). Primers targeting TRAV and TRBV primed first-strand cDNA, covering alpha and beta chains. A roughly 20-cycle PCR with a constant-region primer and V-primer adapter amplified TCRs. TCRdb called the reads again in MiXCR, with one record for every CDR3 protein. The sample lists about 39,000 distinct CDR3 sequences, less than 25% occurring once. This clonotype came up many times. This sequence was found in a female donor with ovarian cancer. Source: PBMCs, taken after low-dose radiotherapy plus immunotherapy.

The CDR3 is CASSLGTLGYTF. The CDR3 DNA reads as TGTGCCAGCAGTCTGGGGACCCTTGGCTACACCTTC. The V gene is TRBV6-1, the J gene TRBJ1-2, with D possibly TRBD1 on 5 matching bases. Per the germline V gene, CDR1 is MNHNS and CDR2 is SASEGT. Trimming took 5 bases from V and 7 from J, leaving 11 bases between them. CDR3 length equals 12 residues.